The T cell receptor beta chain described here comes from a study of blood T cells in healthy people across ages. Study-wide results and caveats: Any conclusive comparison of naive versus antigen-experienced cells was prevented by using unsorted PBMCs. Older age coincided with a roughly linear decline in TCR beta diversity per million T cells. There were more naive CD4+ cells and higher diversity in long-lived donors than in aged donors.

Looked up from germline, CDR1 is SGDLS and CDR2 is YYNGEE. The CDR3 has 15 residues. Using a J-beta primer mix together with a sample-barcoded 5' primer, a second PCR was run for about 6 to 11 cycles. Every molecule of cDNA carried a tag from a template-switch adaptor with 12 random nucleotides. TCRdb independently ran MiXCR on the 5' RACE reads; one entry per CDR3 protein. The profile shows 850,000 to 1,300,000 distinct CDR3 sequences, more than 40% of them singletons. As for this clonotype: Its antigen is not identified. Germline is not matched at one junction end, which may reflect a read error.

Sequencing was done on a sample of blood. This clonotype was obtained from a woman between 55 and 75 years old in good health. V is TRBV9 and J is TRBJ2-3, with 10 nucleotides matching TRBD2. DNA for the CDR3: TGTGCCGGCAGCACCGATCTAGCGGGGGCAGATACGCAGTATTTT. Protein sequence: CAGSTDLAGADTQYF.